This T cell receptor beta chain is from a study of blood T cell repertoires in COVID-19. Background on the study: Acute-phase and convalescent COVID-19 samples originated in the United States, Italy and Spain. In each case, the material was cDNA or gDNA derived from T cells, B-cell-depleted T cells, or PBMCs.

CDR3 length: 15 amino acids. The V end was cut by 3 bases, the J end by 7 bases, with 17 bases between. Germline CDR1 is SGHDT and CDR2 is YYEEEE. This table comes from immunoSEQ multiplex PCR, and its TCRdb copy is limited to in-frame clones, with some not included. The repertoire holds 200,000 to 250,000 clones, with roughly 84% as singletons. Participants' own reports of clinical history determined their cohort assignment. The rearrangement links TRBV5-6 to TRBJ2-1, with D possibly being TRBD2 (5 bases). Sequencing was carried out using PBMCs or T cells enriched from blood (not recorded which). The clonotype comes from a woman in her thirties or forties who had recovered from COVID-19. CDR3 loop: CASSSLARMGNEQFF. CDR3 nucleotide sequence: TGTGCCAGCAGCTCCTTAGCGCGGATGGGGAATGAGCAGTTCTTC. Looking up the rest from reference TRBV5-6 and TRBJ2-1 gives the full variable domain: DAGVTQSPTHLIKTRGQQVTLRCSPKSGHDTVSWYQQALGQGPQFIFQYYEEEERQRGNFPDRFSGHQFPNYSSELNVNALLLGDSALYLCASSSLARMGNEQFFGPGTRLTVL.